Listed below are T cell receptor beta chains from one sample, sequenced in a study of monozygotic twins with inflammatory bowel disease. From the 5' RACE reads, TCRdb lists one entry per CDR3 protein and no DNA. Here the sample table reports 300,000 to 350,000 distinct CDR3 sequences. The sequenced sample consisted of blood. These receptors were collected from a human donor with ulcerative colitis or Crohn's disease, or a healthy co-twin of an affected twin (not recorded which). Each CDR3 is given with its conserved first and last residue.

j_call	v_call	cdr3_aa
TRBJ2-2	TRBV5-1	CASSRDLGELFF
TRBJ2-5	TRBV20-1	CSAGSEETQYF
TRBJ2-1	TRBV15	CATSRDMGRVDEQFF
TRBJ1-6	TRBV12-3/TRBV12-4	CASSSWGQTYSPLNF
TRBJ1-1	TRBV12-3/TRBV12-4	CASSLERGRNTEAFF
TRBJ1-1	TRBV10-3	CAIKREGTEAFF
TRBJ2-6	TRBV5-1	CASSLIRDNSGANVLTF
TRBJ2-7	TRBV6-5	CASSLRGSEQYF
TRBJ1-2	TRBV6-5	CASSYVGLGGYTF
TRBJ1-1	TRBV18	CASSPEKKERGGSAFF
TRBJ2-2	TRBV25-1	CASSVTGGWTGELFF
TRBJ2-7	TRBV19	CASSIRPRLAGAYEQYF
TRBJ1-1	TRBV29-1	CSVALGQDTEAFF
TRBJ1-2	TRBV5-1	CASSPGAPTGANYGYTF
TRBJ1-1	TRBV20-1	CSARDFLDQTEAFF
TRBJ2-3	TRBV24-1	CATSDRGLGTQYF
TRBJ2-5	TRBV29-1	CSVEVRETQYF
TRBJ2-5	TRBV5-1	CASSLLGLEETQYF
TRBJ1-4	TRBV20-1	CSARRATLGEKKLFF
TRBJ2-1	TRBV28	CASNSATYSYNEQFF
TRBJ2-1	TRBV12-3/TRBV12-4	CASSFLYEQFF
TRBJ1-1	TRBV27	CASSSLRTGDPMNTEAFF
TRBJ1-4	TRBV20-1	CSAARTGNEKLFF
TRBJ2-1	TRBV5-1	CASSGGLATLYNEQFF
TRBJ2-2	TRBV28	CASSLNVGELFF
TRBJ2-1	TRBV29-1	CSVGAGGGNEQFF
TRBJ1-2	TRBV15	CATSRDLASGNYGYTF
TRBJ1-2	TRBV27	CASRRDINYGYTF
TRBJ2-7	TRBV10-3	CAVSGQDYEQYF
TRBJ1-1	TRBV5-1	CASSLMDNMNTEAFF
TRBJ1-1	TRBV4-1	CASSQEGFSRTLFTEAFF
TRBJ1-1	TRBV29-1	CGVEVPKIMNTEAFF
TRBJ1-1	TRBV27	CASSSFGQGAFEAFF
TRBJ1-1	TRBV21-1	CASKVGQGVAEAFF
TRBJ2-1	TRBV4-2	CASSQGTSGSLDEQFF
TRBJ2-5	TRBV7-2	CASSLGGAQETQYF
TRBJ2-7	TRBV7-2	CASSLTSGRAYEQYF
TRBJ2-3	TRBV6-1	CASSRASGISTDTQYF
TRBJ1-5	TRBV20-1	CSAKGGEAGQPQHF
TRBJ2-7	TRBV12-3/TRBV12-4	CASSFPEGTYEQYF
TRBJ2-3	TRBV5-6	CASSFKDTQYF
TRBJ1-2	TRBV6-5	CASSYNMGRGDGYTF
TRBJ1-2	TRBV2	CASIRNYGYTF
TRBJ1-2	TRBV10-3	CAISESTAHYGYTF
TRBJ2-7	TRBV11-2	CASSSTGTNYEQYF
TRBJ1-5	TRBV6-5	CASSWGVTQPQHF